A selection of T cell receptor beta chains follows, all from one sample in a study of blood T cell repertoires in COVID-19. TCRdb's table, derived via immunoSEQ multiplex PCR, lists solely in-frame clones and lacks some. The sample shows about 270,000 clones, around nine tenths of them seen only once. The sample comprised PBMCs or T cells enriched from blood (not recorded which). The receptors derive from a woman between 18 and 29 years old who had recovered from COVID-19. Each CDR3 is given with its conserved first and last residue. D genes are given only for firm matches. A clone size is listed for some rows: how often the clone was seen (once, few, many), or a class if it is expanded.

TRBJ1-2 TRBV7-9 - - CASSFGPRTKGQDGYTF TGTGCCAGCAGCTTTGGGCCCAGGACGAAGGGGCAAGATGGCTACACCTTC
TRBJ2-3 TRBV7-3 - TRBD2 CASSPYPAGGLSSTDTQYF TGTGCCAGCAGCCCGTACCCAGCGGGAGGACTCTCTAGCACAGATACGCAGTATTTT
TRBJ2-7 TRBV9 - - CASSPRPTAEQYF TGTGCCAGCAGCCCACGCCCCACAGCAGAGCAGTACTTC
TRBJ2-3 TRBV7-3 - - CASSSRDLTTQYF TGTGCCAGCAGCTCCCGGGACTTGACTACGCAGTATTTT
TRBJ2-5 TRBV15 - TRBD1 CATSDRDRAQETQYF TGTGCCACCTCGGACCGGGACAGAGCACAAGAGACCCAGTACTTC
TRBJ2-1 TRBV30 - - CAWSVPVYNEQFF TGTGCCTGGAGTGTACCGGTATACAATGAGCAGTTCTTC
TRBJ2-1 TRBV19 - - CASSISIYYNEQFF TGTGCCAGTAGTATCTCGATCTACTACAATGAGCAGTTCTTC
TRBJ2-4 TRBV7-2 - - CASSPEGTIENIQYF TGTGCCAGCAGCCCAGAGGGGACAATTGAAAACATTCAGTACTTC
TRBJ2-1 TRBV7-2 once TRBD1 CASSPRTGNYNEQFF TGTGCCAGCAGCCCGAGGACAGGGAACTACAATGAGCAGTTCTTC
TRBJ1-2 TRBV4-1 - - CASSQEANRPNYGYTF TGCGCCAGCAGCCAAGAGGCCAACAGACCTAACTATGGCTACACCTTC
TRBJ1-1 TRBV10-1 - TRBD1 CASSERTGANTEAFF TGCGCCAGCAGTGAGAGGACAGGGGCTAACACTGAAGCTTTCTTT
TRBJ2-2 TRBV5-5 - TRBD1 CASSRGNRGNTGELFF TGTGCCAGCAGCCGTGGGAACAGGGGAAACACCGGGGAGCTGTTTTTT
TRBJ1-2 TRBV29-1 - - CSVDPRSSANYGYTF TGCAGCGTTGACCCCCGGAGCTCTGCTAACTATGGCTACACCTTC
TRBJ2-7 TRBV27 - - CASSFRHSPTRQYF TGTGCCAGCAGTTTCCGCCATTCCCCTACGCGGCAGTACTTC
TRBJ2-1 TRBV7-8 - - CASSEGLRHEQFF TGTGCCAGCAGCGAGGGACTTAGACATGAGCAGTTCTTC
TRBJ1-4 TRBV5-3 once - CARSNDRLPNEKLFF TGTGCCAGAAGCAACGACAGGCTACCTAATGAAAAACTGTTTTTT
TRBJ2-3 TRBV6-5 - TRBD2 CASSRLAGSTDTQYF TGTGCCAGCAGTAGACTAGCGGGAAGCACAGATACGCAGTATTTT
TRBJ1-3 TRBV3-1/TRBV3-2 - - CASSRGFSSGNTIYF TGTGCCAGCAGCCGCGGCTTTTCCTCTGGAAACACCATATATTTT
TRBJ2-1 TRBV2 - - CASSVNPGSPEQFF TGTGCCAGCAGTGTAAATCCCGGGAGCCCTGAGCAGTTCTTC
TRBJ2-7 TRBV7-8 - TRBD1 CASSLVGRGRRVRYEQYF TGTGCCAGCAGCTTAGTAGGCAGGGGGCGCCGGGTTAGATACGAGCAGTACTTC
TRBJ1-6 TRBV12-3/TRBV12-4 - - CASSSTDGSPLHF TGTGCCAGCAGTTCGACAGACGGATCACCCCTCCACTTT
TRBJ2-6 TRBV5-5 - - CASSFRLASGANVLTF TGTGCCAGCAGCTTCCGACTGGCATCTGGGGCCAACGTCCTGACTTTC
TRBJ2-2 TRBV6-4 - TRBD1 CASRNWTGRGGELFF TGTGCCAGCAGGAATTGGACAGGCCGCGGCGGGGAGCTGTTTTTT
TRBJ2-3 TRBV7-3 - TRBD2 CASRLGLAVTDTQYF TGTGCCAGCAGACTAGGACTAGCGGTCACAGATACGCAGTATTTT
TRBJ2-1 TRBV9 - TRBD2 CASSVERLAGGNSYNEQFF TGTGCCAGCAGCGTAGAGAGGCTAGCGGGAGGAAACTCCTACAATGAGCAGTTCTTC
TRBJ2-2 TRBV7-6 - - CASSLGQSALSGELFF TGTGCCAGCAGCTTAGGGCAGTCAGCGCTTTCCGGGGAGCTGTTTTTT
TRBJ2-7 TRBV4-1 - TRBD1 CASSQDSGTGAYEQYF TGCGCCAGCAGCCAAGACTCCGGGACAGGGGCCTACGAGCAGTACTTC
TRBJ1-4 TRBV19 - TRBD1 CASSIGTGENEKLFF TGTGCCAGTAGTATAGGGACAGGGGAGAATGAAAAACTGTTTTTT
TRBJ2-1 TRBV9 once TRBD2 CASSPERAPASGRIGRGNEQFF TGTGCCAGCAGCCCGGAGAGGGCGCCGGCTAGCGGGAGAATAGGTCGGGGCAATGAGCAGTTCTTC
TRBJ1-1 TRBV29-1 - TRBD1 CTSTRGPSTEAFF TGCACCTCTACCAGGGGGCCTTCCACTGAAGCTTTCTTT
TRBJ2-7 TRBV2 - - CASSEGAAGSHEQYF TGTGCCAGCAGTGAAGGGGCGGCAGGGTCGCACGAGCAGTACTTC
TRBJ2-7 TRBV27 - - CASSHMVGKYEQYF TGTGCCAGCAGTCATATGGTCGGGAAATACGAGCAGTACTTC
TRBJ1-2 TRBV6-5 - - CASRYGDTYGYTF TGTGCCAGCAGGTACGGTGACACATACGGCTACACCTTC
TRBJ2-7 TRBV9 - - CASSVATGRAYEQYF TGTGCCAGCAGCGTAGCTACAGGGCGCGCCTACGAGCAGTACTTC
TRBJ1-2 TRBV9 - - CASSTHPRNGYTF TGTGCCAGCAGCACTCATCCCCGAAATGGCTACACCTTC
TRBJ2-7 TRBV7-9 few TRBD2 CASSLALGTSGTYEQYF TGTGCCAGCAGCTTAGCTCTCGGGACTAGCGGAACCTACGAGCAGTACTTC
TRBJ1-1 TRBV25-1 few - CASSEYKTAAEAFF TGTGCCAGCAGTGAATATAAGACGGCGGCAGAAGCTTTCTTT
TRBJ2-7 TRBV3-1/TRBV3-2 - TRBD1 CASSQFNVGTGKDEQYF TGTGCCAGCAGCCAATTCAACGTCGGGACAGGGAAGGACGAGCAGTACTTC
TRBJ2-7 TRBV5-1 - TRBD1 CASAIQGAETYEQYF TGCGCCAGCGCCATCCAGGGGGCGGAAACCTACGAGCAGTACTTC
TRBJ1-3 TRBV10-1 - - CAGSRHSDNQVTGNTIYF TGCGCCGGGTCCCGACATTCTGACAATCAGGTAACCGGAAACACCATATATTTT
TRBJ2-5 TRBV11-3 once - CASSLPSQETQYF TGTGCCAGCAGCTTACCCAGCCAAGAGACCCAGTACTTC
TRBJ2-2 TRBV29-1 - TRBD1 CSVDGQGAGELFF TGCAGCGTTGATGGACAGGGAGCCGGGGAGCTGTTTTTT
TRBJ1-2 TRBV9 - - CASSPGRANYGYTF TGTGCCAGCAGCCCCGGCAGGGCCAACTATGGCTACACCTTC
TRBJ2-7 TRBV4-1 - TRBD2 CASSQEAQRGSYEQYF TGCGCCAGCAGCCAAGAGGCCCAGCGGGGATCCTACGAGCAGTACTTC
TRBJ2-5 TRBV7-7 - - CASSLAASGETQYF TGTGCCAGCAGCTTAGCAGCTTCCGGGGAGACCCAGTACTTC
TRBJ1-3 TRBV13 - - CASSYDRSSGNTIYF TGTGCCAGCAGCTACGACAGGAGCTCTGGAAACACCATATATTTT
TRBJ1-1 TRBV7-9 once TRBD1 CASSLAETGVNTEAFF TGTGCCAGCAGCTTAGCCGAGACAGGGGTCAACACTGAAGCTTTCTTT
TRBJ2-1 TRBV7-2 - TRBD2 CASRRDPGTRGNEQFF TGTGCCAGCAGACGCGACCCCGGGACTAGGGGTAATGAGCAGTTCTTC
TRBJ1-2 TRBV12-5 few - CASGPVRDSSGGYTF TGTGCTAGTGGTCCCGTCCGGGACTCATCTGGGGGCTACACCTTC
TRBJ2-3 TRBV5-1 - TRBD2 CASSPAAGDTDTQYF TGCGCCAGCAGCCCAGCAGCGGGAGACACAGATACGCAGTATTTT
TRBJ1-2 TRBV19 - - CASSISPDRPNYGYTF TGTGCCAGTAGTATATCTCCGGACAGACCTAACTATGGCTACACCTTC
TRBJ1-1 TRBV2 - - CASSEQLLLNTEAFF TGTGCCAGCAGTGAACAGTTACTATTGAACACTGAAGCTTTCTTT